This paragraph reports one T cell receptor beta chain. Its antigen is not known. This sample was taken from a study of graft-versus-host responses after intestinal transplantation. Study background: Multivisceral, liver-intestinal, or isolated intestinal transplants were received by the recipients.

This table comes from immunoSEQ multiplex PCR, and its TCRdb copy is limited to in-frame clones, with some not included. The sample has approximately 130,000 clones, more than 80% seen once. Germline V gene data show CDR1 as SNHLY and CDR2 as FYNNEI. Trimming pared 6 bases from V and 8 bases from J, leaving 10 bases between. The CDR3 has 12 amino acids. General study points: The highest levels of circulating GvH clones went along with early declines in HvG clones after transplant.

The rearrangement joins TRBV2 to TRBJ1-4; a possible D gene is TRBD1 (6 bases). The sample here was unstimulated CD4+ T cells sorted from spleen or lymph node cells, taken before intestinal transplant. The TCR comes from a human donor who received an intestinal transplant. CDR3 nucleotide sequence: TGTGCCAGCAGCCACAGGGAGGAAAAACTGTTTTTT. It yields the protein CASSHREEKLFF.